This TCR beta chain comes out of a study of patients and donors after allogeneic stem cell transplantation. The table lists this clonotype with a few counts. V lost 5 bases to trimming and J lost 3 bases, with 12 bases between them. CDR3 length: 14 amino acids. CDR1 and CDR2 (germline): KGHDR, SFDVKD. TCRdb independently ran MiXCR on the RT-PCR reads; one entry per CDR3 protein. The sample carries approximately 410,000 distinct CDR3 sequences, more than 15% recorded once. This chain connects TRBV24-1 to TRBJ1-2; D not resolved. The specimen sequenced was blood, either unsorted or a sorted T cell fraction (not recorded which). The receptor was derived from a human donor who was either an allogeneic HSCT recipient or a stem cell or donor lymphocyte infusion donor (not recorded which). It is not recorded whose cells these are; they may come from a transplant donor. The CDR3 spells CATSGKGSYYGYTF. The CDR3 bases are TGTGCCACCAGTGGAAAGGGCAGTTACTATGGCTACACCTTC.